These 23 T cell receptor beta chains came from one sample sequenced in a study of OX40 agonist ivuxolimab in advanced cancers. Libraries were made using the immunoSEQ multiplex PCR assay. The immuneACCESS repertoire file appears here via TCRdb, limited to in-frame rearrangements. These files lack a portion of the clones; in checked studies, under half of the deficit traces to unresolved V genes, and the cause of the others is not known. Across this sample there are roughly 57,000 clones, with about 85% seen only once. Roughly 16% of the sample comes from the top ten. The starting material was CD4+ or CD8+ T cells sorted from blood, obtained in a trial of the OX40 agonist ivuxolimab. Receptor source: an adult with an advanced solid tumor such as melanoma, head and neck, liver or kidney cancer.

In DNA, the CDR3 is TGTGCCAGCAGTTTATTTAGCGGGATAAGTGAGCAGTTCTTC. The encoded protein is CASSLFSGISEQFF. The chain couples TRBV28 to TRBJ2-1; 8 positions agree with TRBD2. V was pared by 1 base and J by 9 bases, with 5 bases of the junction left unmatched. Germline CDR1 MDHEN, CDR2 SYDVKM. The CDR3 is 14 residues long.

The J gene is TRBJ2-7, the V gene TRBV19; D is undetermined. The CDR3 loop spans 15 amino acids. The germline V and J ends were trimmed by 3 bases and 0 bases, with 12 bases remaining between them. Germline assignment: CDR1 LNHDA and CDR2 SQIVND (reference sequence). The CDR3 bases are TGTGCCAGTAGTATGTATGGCTCCAGCTCCTACGAGCAGTACTTC. This gives the protein CASSMYGSSSYEQYF. Drawing the rest from reference TRBV19 and TRBJ2-7, the complete variable domain is DGGITQSPKYLFRKEGQNVTLSCEQNLNHDAMYWYRQDPGQGLRLIYYSQIVNDFQKGDIAEGYSVSREKKESFPLTVTSAQKNPTAFYLCASSMYGSSSYEQYFGPGTRLTVT.

This chain connects TRBV6-6 to TRBJ2-1; 7 bases are a match to TRBD2. After removal of 6 bases from V and 1 base from J, the junction contained 9 bases not matched to a gene. This CDR3 is built from 16 residues. The V gene's germline CDR1 is MNHNY and CDR2 SVGAGI (reference sequence). CDR3 in DNA: TGTGCCAGCAGGGCTCCACTAGCGTCTTCCTACAATGAGCAGTTCTTC. Translated, it gives CASRAPLASSYNEQFF.

The chain couples TRBV5-6 to TRBJ1-5, with D perhaps TRBD1 (5 bases). Trimming cost V 0 bases and J 4 bases, with 14 bases left between them. The CDR3 spans 16 residues. Per germline, CDR1 SGHDT and CDR2 YYEEEE. The CDR3 DNA reads TGTGCCAGCAGCTTGGAGCGGGGGTCGAATAATCAGCCCCAGCATTTT. Encoded protein: CASSLERGSNNQPQHF. Variable domain in full (rest from reference TRBV5-6 and TRBJ1-5): DAGVTQSPTHLIKTRGQQVTLRCSPKSGHDTVSWYQQALGQGPQFIFQYYEEEERQRGNFPDRFSGHQFPNYSSELNVNALLLGDSALYLCASSLERGSNNQPQHFGDGTRLSIL.

The CDR3 DNA is TGTGCCAGCAGCTCCCCGGACAGGGGGAGTGGAAACACCATATATTTT. Translating gives CASSSPDRGSGNTIYF. The rearrangement joins TRBV11-1 to TRBJ1-3, with 10 bases fitting TRBD1. Germline V gives CDR1 SGHAT, CDR2 FQDESV (reference sequence). J lost 3 bases, V lost 4 bases, and 6 bases had no gene match. The CDR3 is made up of 16 amino acids.

J is TRBJ1-3 and V is TRBV19; D unresolved. Germline CDR1 LNHDA, CDR2 SQIVND (reference sequence). Trimming stripped 5 bases from V and 1 base from J, with 9 bases between. The length of the CDR3 is 14 residues. The CDR3 nucleotides read TGTGCCAGTAGTCTGAGCATATCTGGAAACACCATATATTTT. It encodes CASSLSISGNTIYF.

The rearrangement uses TRBV9 and TRBJ1-5; D might be TRBD1 (5 bases). In germline, CDR1 is SGDLS, CDR2 YYNGEE. V was cut by 4 bases and J by 8 bases, with 19 bases left in between. The CDR3 loop spans 15 amino acids. CDR3 sequence reads: CASSSRGVVSEPQHF. In DNA form, the CDR3 reads TGTGCCAGCAGCTCCCGAGGGGTCGTATCGGAGCCCCAGCATTTT.

This chain joins TRBV6-5 and TRBJ1-1; D is uncertain. The CDR3 contains 15 residues. V was clipped by 4 bases and J by 4 bases, with 16 bases between them. CDR1 and CDR2 from the germline V gene are MNHEY and SVGAGI. The CDR3 here is CASSSPHRRSTEAFF. The CDR3, as DNA: TGTGCCAGCAGTTCCCCGCACAGAAGGAGCACTGAAGCTTTCTTT.

The chain uses TRBV29-1 and TRBJ2-2; D possibly uses TRBD1 or TRBD2 (5 bases each). With 1 base removed from V and 0 bases from J, the gap between germline ends came to 12 bases. Germline V CDR1 and CDR2: SQVTM, ANQGSEA. The CDR3 is 16 residues long. The CDR3 DNA reads TGCAGCGTTGAAGCTCCATGGGGGACGAACACCGGGGAGCTGTTTTTT. It codes for CSVEAPWGTNTGELFF.

The chain joins TRBV5-1 to TRBJ2-2; tentatively, D is TRBD2 (5 bases). CDR1 SGHRS and CDR2 YFSETQ come from the germline V gene. V dropped 3 bases and J dropped 3 bases, with 12 bases sitting between them. This CDR3 contains 15 residues. CDR3 DNA sequence: TGCGCCAGCAGCTCTGCAGGAGGAGACACCGGGGAGCTGTTTTTT. Translation gives CASSSAGGDTGELFF.

The chain links TRBV7-9 to TRBJ2-7; 7 bases map to TRBD1. The CDR3 loop spans 13 amino acids. With 6 bases clipped from V and 2 bases from J, the junction kept 4 bases outside the gene matches. The germline gives CDR1 SEHNR, CDR2 FQNEAQ (reference sequence). This CDR3 reads CASSPGQTYEQYF. DNA for the CDR3: TGTGCCAGCAGTCCGGGACAGACCTACGAGCAGTACTTC.

This chain connects TRBV6-4 to TRBJ1-6, with 8 bases that match TRBD1. Germline loops: CDR1 MRHNA, CDR2 SNTAGT. Germline trimming cut 5 bases from V and 7 bases from J; bases unmatched to any gene: 4. The CDR3 contains 14 residues. CDR3 residues: CASSSTGENSPLHF. The CDR3 DNA is TGTGCCAGCAGTTCGACAGGGGAGAATTCACCCCTCCACTTT.

This clone was picked up a small number of times. The chain links TRBV28 to TRBJ2-1; 7 nucleotides match TRBD2. The V gene's germline CDR1 is MDHEN and CDR2 SYDVKM. J lost 8 bases, V lost 2 bases, and 12 bases had no gene match. There are 16 residues in the CDR3. The chain's CDR3 is CASSLGPGAGEDEQFF. The CDR3 DNA sequence: TGTGCCAGCAGTTTAGGCCCCGGGGCGGGAGAGGATGAGCAGTTCTTC.

The chain links TRBV28 to TRBJ2-3; weak D call: TRBD1 (6 bases). The CDR3 has 15 residues. Trimming removed 6 bases at V and 4 bases at J, with 17 bases between. The germline V gene encodes CDR1 MDHEN and CDR2 SYDVKM. The CDR3 DNA sequence: TGTGCCAGCAGAACGGGACACCGGAGCGCAGATACGCAGTATTTT. It encodes CASRTGHRSADTQYF.

V and J are TRBV5-1 and TRBJ2-1; 9 nucleotides match TRBD2. This CDR3 has 15 residues. The germline gives CDR1 SGHRS, CDR2 YFSETQ. The J segment lost 5 bases and the V segment lost 3 bases, leaving 6 bases of the junction unmatched. This CDR3 reads CASSSGGRAHNEQFF. For the CDR3, the DNA is TGCGCCAGCAGCTCAGGCGGGAGGGCACACAATGAGCAGTTCTTC. Variable domain in full (rest from reference TRBV5-1 and TRBJ2-1): KAGVTQTPRYLIKTRGQQVTLSCSPISGHRSVSWYQQTPGQGLQFLFEYFSETQRNKGNFPGRFSGRQFSNSRSEMNVSTLELGDSALYLCASSSGGRAHNEQFFGPGTRLTVL.

The chain recombines TRBV4-1 with TRBJ2-7; 9 positions match TRBD2. Unmatched junction bases numbered 8, after V lost 4 bases and J lost 4 bases. The CDR3 sequence is 15 residues long. CDR1 and CDR2 (germline): MGHRA, YSYEKL. The DNA of the CDR3 is TGCGCCAGCAGCCCTCAGGCGGGGGGGGGATACGAGCAGTACTTC. The encoded protein is CASSPQAGGGYEQYF.

The chain carries TRBV19 and TRBJ1-4; D not resolved. Germline lookup yields CDR1 LNHDA and CDR2 SQIVND (reference sequence). The CDR3 extends over 15 amino acids. With 1 base removed from V and 4 bases from J, the gap between germline ends came to 10 bases. The CDR3 coding sequence is TGTGCCAGTAGTATAGGTGGACGGTTTAATGAAAAACTGTTTTTT. As protein: CASSIGGRFNEKLFF.

This clone was seen a handful of times. This likely comes from a read error, as the CDR3 has no conserved phenylalanine or tryptophan at its end. Because the CDR3's place on the DNA is in doubt, the DNA is left out and the CDR3 is given as listed by TCRdb. The chain links TRBV21-1 to TRBJ1-2. TRBV21-1 is termed a pseudogene. The CDR3 numbers 14 amino acids, ends counted. CDR3: CASSNSWDPRPEGV.

This chain joins TRBV7-8 and TRBJ1-5, with D possibly being TRBD1 (5 bases). Germline V CDR1 and CDR2: SGHVS, FQNEAQ. The CDR3 runs 16 residues. V lost 1 base, J lost 1 base, and 11 bases lay in between. CDR3 amino acids: CASSLGWGLSNQPQHF. The CDR3 nucleotides read TGTGCCAGCAGCTTAGGCTGGGGCTTGAGCAATCAGCCCCAGCATTTT.

J is TRBJ2-1 and V is TRBV11-3, with a weak D call TRBD1 (5 bases). CDR1 is SGHNT and CDR2 is YENEEA in the germline V gene. V was shortened by 5 bases and J by 1 base, with 12 bases between the two germline ends. The CDR3 totals 15 residues. Here the CDR3 reads CASSRGQGSYNEQFF. CDR3 bases: TGTGCCAGCAGCCGTGGGCAGGGATCCTACAATGAGCAGTTCTTC.

The rearrangement links TRBV4-2 to TRBJ2-5; 11 positions match TRBD2. The CDR3 length is 17 residues. Per germline, CDR1 LGHNA and CDR2 YNFKEQ. With V trimmed by 2 bases and J by 4 bases, 9 bases remained unmatched. The CDR3 nucleotides read TGTGCCAGCAGCCAAAATAGCGGGAGGGCGTCCGCAGAGACCCAGTACTTC. This encodes CASSQNSGRASAETQYF.

V is TRBV2 and J is TRBJ2-7, with D tentatively TRBD2 (6 bases). The CDR3 extends over 14 amino acids. Germline V gives CDR1 SNHLY, CDR2 FYNNEI. The V end lost 7 bases, the J end lost 6 bases, and 19 bases lay between the germline ends. CDR3 bases: TGTGCCAGCACCGTAAGGAGGGGAGAGGGCGAGCAGTACTTC. It codes for CASTVRRGEGEQYF. Together with reference TRBV2 and TRBJ2-7, the CDR3 gives the full variable domain: EPEVTQTPSHQVTQMGQEVILRCVPISNHLYFYWYRQILGQKVEFLVSFYNNEISEKSEIFDDQFSVERPDGSNFTLKIRSTKLEDSAMYFCASTVRRGEGEQYFGPGTRLTVT.

V gene TRBV15 combines with J gene TRBJ1-1; no definite D call. The germline gives CDR1 LNHNV, CDR2 YYDKDF (reference sequence). The CDR3 is 13 amino acids. V was pared by 1 base and J by 1 base, with 4 bases between. The CDR3, as DNA: TGTGCCACCAGCAGAGGTAAGAACACTGAAGCTTTCTTT. Protein product: CATSRGKNTEAFF.